This is a list of T cell receptor beta chains from one sample in a study of CD8 T cells in ankylosing spondylitis. TCRdb passed the 5' RACE reads through MiXCR, listing each CDR3 protein once. The sample includes 200,000 to 300,000 distinct CDR3 sequences, approximately 11% seen only once; the top ten take roughly 6.8%. The sequenced sample consisted of blood, either unsorted or a sorted T cell fraction (not recorded which). These receptors originate from a male donor with ankylosing spondylitis or in good health (not recorded which). The CDR3 runs from the conserved cysteine through the conserved F or W. Fields, in order: J gene, D gene, clone size, V gene, CDR3 protein, CDR3 DNA. A D gene is named only where the DNA matches it firmly. Clone size, where shown, is once, few, many, or a class for clones that have expanded.

J gene: TRBJ1-1; D gene: .; clone size: .; V gene: TRBV12-3/TRBV12-4; CDR3 protein: CASSLGWYSEAFF; CDR3 DNA: TGTGCCAGCAGTTTAGGGTGGTACAGTGAAGCTTTCTTT
J gene: TRBJ1-1; D gene: .; clone size: many; V gene: TRBV18; CDR3 protein: CASSPPGGGAFF; CDR3 DNA: TGTGCCAGCTCACCACCGGGAGGGGGAGCTTTCTTT
J gene: TRBJ1-1; D gene: .; clone size: .; V gene: TRBV5-4; CDR3 protein: CASSPGLTNTEAFF; CDR3 DNA: TGTGCCAGCAGCCCGGGACTTACGAACACTGAAGCTTTCTTT
J gene: TRBJ2-1; D gene: TRBD1; clone size: many; V gene: TRBV5-1; CDR3 protein: CASSYDRGLNEQFF; CDR3 DNA: TGCGCCAGCAGTTACGACAGGGGGCTGAATGAGCAGTTCTTC
J gene: TRBJ2-3; D gene: TRBD2; clone size: .; V gene: TRBV30; CDR3 protein: CAWSTTSGSTQYF; CDR3 DNA: TGTGCCTGGAGTACAACTAGCGGGAGCACGCAGTATTTT
J gene: TRBJ1-2; D gene: TRBD1; clone size: few; V gene: TRBV5-1; CDR3 protein: CASSVGTGIIGYTF; CDR3 DNA: TGCGCCAGCAGCGTCGGGACAGGGATCATTGGCTACACCTTC
J gene: TRBJ2-7; D gene: TRBD1; clone size: .; V gene: TRBV28; CDR3 protein: CASVTGTGLREQYF; CDR3 DNA: TGTGCCAGCGTAACCGGGACAGGGCTTCGCGAGCAGTACTTC
J gene: TRBJ2-1; D gene: .; clone size: few; V gene: TRBV10-2; CDR3 protein: CASGRRGGRSDEQFF; CDR3 DNA: TGCGCCAGCGGAAGAAGGGGGGGCCGGAGCGATGAGCAGTTCTTC
J gene: TRBJ1-1; D gene: .; clone size: few; V gene: TRBV7-6; CDR3 protein: CASSSRVGMNTEAFF; CDR3 DNA: TGTGCCAGCAGCAGCAGGGTGGGAATGAACACTGAAGCTTTCTTT
J gene: TRBJ2-5; D gene: .; clone size: many; V gene: TRBV12-3/TRBV12-4; CDR3 protein: CASSARGRLQETQYF; CDR3 DNA: TGTGCCAGCAGTGCAAGAGGACGGCTACAAGAGACCCAGTACTTC
J gene: TRBJ2-3; D gene: TRBD2; clone size: many; V gene: TRBV5-1; CDR3 protein: CASSQEGLSGGHTDTQYF; CDR3 DNA: TGCGCCAGCAGCCAAGAGGGATTAAGCGGGGGCCACACAGATACGCAGTATTTT
J gene: TRBJ2-2; D gene: TRBD2; clone size: few; V gene: TRBV3-1; CDR3 protein: CASSQGWTSGIPGELFF; CDR3 DNA: TGTGCCAGCAGCCAAGGATGGACTAGCGGGATCCCCGGGGAGCTGTTTTTT
J gene: TRBJ1-1; D gene: .; clone size: .; V gene: TRBV12-3/TRBV12-4; CDR3 protein: CASSGADNTEAFF; CDR3 DNA: TGTGCCAGCAGTGGAGCGGATAACACTGAAGCTTTCTTT
J gene: TRBJ1-1; D gene: .; clone size: few; V gene: TRBV7-8; CDR3 protein: CASSINHGGGTEAFF; CDR3 DNA: TGTGCCAGCAGCATCAACCACGGGGGGGGCACTGAAGCTTTCTTT
J gene: TRBJ1-1; D gene: .; clone size: .; V gene: TRBV29-1; CDR3 protein: CSVSQGMNTEAFF; CDR3 DNA: TGCAGCGTTTCGCAGGGAATGAACACTGAAGCTTTCTTT
J gene: TRBJ2-7; D gene: TRBD1; clone size: many; V gene: TRBV5-1; CDR3 protein: CASSPTGVSSYEQYF; CDR3 DNA: TGCGCCAGCAGCCCGACAGGGGTTAGCTCCTACGAGCAGTACTTC
J gene: TRBJ2-1; D gene: TRBD2; clone size: many; V gene: TRBV12-3/TRBV12-4; CDR3 protein: CASSLWSGNAYNEQFF; CDR3 DNA: TGTGCCAGCAGTTTATGGAGCGGGAATGCCTACAATGAGCAGTTCTTC
J gene: TRBJ2-1; D gene: .; clone size: many; V gene: TRBV20-1; CDR3 protein: CSANRDHEQFF; CDR3 DNA: TGCAGTGCTAATCGGGATCATGAGCAGTTCTTC
J gene: TRBJ1-1; D gene: .; clone size: .; V gene: TRBV7-9; CDR3 protein: CASSLSGSDTEAFF; CDR3 DNA: TGTGCCAGCAGCTTAAGTGGCTCTGACACTGAAGCTTTCTTT
J gene: TRBJ2-1; D gene: TRBD1; clone size: few; V gene: TRBV7-9; CDR3 protein: CASSTDRGNEQFF; CDR3 DNA: TGTGCCAGCAGCACCGACAGGGGGAATGAGCAGTTCTTC
J gene: TRBJ2-3; D gene: TRBD2; clone size: .; V gene: TRBV4-2; CDR3 protein: CASSPTLAGGSTDTQYF; CDR3 DNA: TGTGCCAGCAGCCCAACTTTAGCGGGGGGTAGCACAGATACGCAGTATTTT
J gene: TRBJ2-2; D gene: .; clone size: .; V gene: TRBV7-2; CDR3 protein: CASSNRLGNTGELFF; CDR3 DNA: TGTGCCAGCAGCAATCGACTAGGAAACACCGGGGAGCTGTTTTTT
J gene: TRBJ1-1; D gene: .; clone size: .; V gene: TRBV5-6; CDR3 protein: CASSLGRLSTEAFF; CDR3 DNA: TGTGCCAGCAGCCTCGGGCGCCTCAGCACTGAAGCTTTCTTT
J gene: TRBJ1-5; D gene: .; clone size: many; V gene: TRBV5-1; CDR3 protein: CASSLRGQRDQPQHF; CDR3 DNA: TGCGCCAGCAGCTTGAGAGGGCAGAGAGATCAGCCCCAGCATTTT
J gene: TRBJ2-5; D gene: .; clone size: once; V gene: TRBV27; CDR3 protein: CASSESGSGTQYF; CDR3 DNA: TGTGCCAGCAGCGAGAGCGGTTCAGGGACCCAGTACTTC
J gene: TRBJ2-5; D gene: .; clone size: few; V gene: TRBV2; CDR3 protein: CASRPLTGKQETQYF; CDR3 DNA: TGTGCCAGCAGGCCCCTCACAGGGAAGCAAGAGACCCAGTACTTC
J gene: TRBJ1-4; D gene: .; clone size: .; V gene: TRBV5-1; CDR3 protein: CASSLEGTTPEKLFF; CDR3 DNA: TGCGCCAGCAGCTTGGAAGGTACCACTCCTGAAAAACTGTTTTTT
J gene: TRBJ2-7; D gene: .; clone size: many; V gene: TRBV5-1; CDR3 protein: CASSYNYEQYF; CDR3 DNA: TGCGCCAGCAGCTATAACTACGAGCAGTACTTC
J gene: TRBJ2-2; D gene: .; clone size: many; V gene: TRBV5-1; CDR3 protein: CASSLVEYTGELFF; CDR3 DNA: TGCGCCAGCAGCTTGGTAGAATACACCGGGGAGCTGTTTTTT
J gene: TRBJ2-3; D gene: .; clone size: .; V gene: TRBV5-1; CDR3 protein: CASSSGDASTDTQYF; CDR3 DNA: TGCGCCAGCAGCTCGGGGGACGCTAGCACAGATACGCAGTATTTT
J gene: TRBJ1-2; D gene: .; clone size: .; V gene: TRBV10-3; CDR3 protein: CAISEPDSFGYTF; CDR3 DNA: TGTGCCATCAGTGAGCCAGACTCGTTCGGCTACACCTTC
J gene: TRBJ2-2; D gene: TRBD2; clone size: many; V gene: TRBV20-1; CDR3 protein: CSARDRSGGGRELFF; CDR3 DNA: TGCAGTGCTAGAGATCGATCGGGGGGAGGCCGGGAGCTGTTTTTT
J gene: TRBJ1-1; D gene: .; clone size: .; V gene: TRBV7-2; CDR3 protein: CASSLTRGQTEAFF; CDR3 DNA: TGTGCCAGCAGCTTAACCCGGGGACAAACTGAAGCTTTCTTT
J gene: TRBJ1-2; D gene: .; clone size: .; V gene: TRBV5-1; CDR3 protein: CASSEGVSHTF; CDR3 DNA: TGCGCCAGCAGCGAGGGGGTTTCCCACACCTTC
J gene: TRBJ1-6; D gene: .; clone size: few; V gene: TRBV7-2; CDR3 protein: CASSLAGAANSPLHF; CDR3 DNA: TGTGCCAGCAGCTTAGCAGGGGCCGCCAATTCACCCCTCCACTTT
J gene: TRBJ2-1; D gene: TRBD2; clone size: many; V gene: TRBV5-1; CDR3 protein: CASSPTSERNEQFF; CDR3 DNA: TGCGCCAGCAGCCCAACTAGCGAAAGGAATGAGCAGTTCTTC
J gene: TRBJ1-1; D gene: .; clone size: .; V gene: TRBV7-6; CDR3 protein: CASSLGLTGRNTEAFF; CDR3 DNA: TGTGCCAGCAGCTTAGGCCTAACAGGGAGGAACACTGAAGCTTTCTTT
J gene: TRBJ2-1; D gene: TRBD1; clone size: many; V gene: TRBV28; CDR3 protein: CASSPDRIYNEQFF; CDR3 DNA: TGTGCCAGCAGCCCGGACAGGATTTACAATGAGCAGTTCTTC
J gene: TRBJ2-1; D gene: .; clone size: few; V gene: TRBV15; CDR3 protein: CATSTGFRNEQFF; CDR3 DNA: TGTGCCACCAGCACGGGATTCAGAAATGAGCAGTTCTTC
J gene: TRBJ2-5; D gene: .; clone size: few; V gene: TRBV5-1; CDR3 protein: CASSNNAGTENPETQYF; CDR3 DNA: TGCGCCAGCAGCAATAATGCCGGGACTGAAAACCCAGAGACCCAGTACTTC
J gene: TRBJ2-5; D gene: .; clone size: many; V gene: TRBV28; CDR3 protein: CASSSGWAGETQYF; CDR3 DNA: TGTGCCAGCAGTTCAGGGTGGGCCGGGGAGACCCAGTACTTC
J gene: TRBJ2-1; D gene: .; clone size: .; V gene: TRBV6-1; CDR3 protein: CASTLGPYNEQFF; CDR3 DNA: TGTGCCAGCACTCTGGGACCCTACAATGAGCAGTTCTTC
J gene: TRBJ2-1; D gene: TRBD2; clone size: many; V gene: TRBV9; CDR3 protein: CASSVGLAGGGNEQFF; CDR3 DNA: TGTGCCAGCAGCGTAGGTCTAGCGGGAGGTGGCAATGAGCAGTTCTTC
J gene: TRBJ2-7; D gene: TRBD1; clone size: .; V gene: TRBV6-1; CDR3 protein: CASSRRAPGQRYEQYF; CDR3 DNA: TGTGCCAGCAGTCGCCGGGCACCGGGACAGCGCTACGAGCAGTACTTC
J gene: TRBJ1-2; D gene: TRBD1; clone size: .; V gene: TRBV6-5; CDR3 protein: CASSHSTGAGGYTF; CDR3 DNA: TGTGCCAGCAGCCACTCGACAGGGGCTGGTGGCTACACCTTC
J gene: TRBJ2-3; D gene: .; clone size: .; V gene: TRBV29-1; CDR3 protein: CSATTGQTDTQYF; CDR3 DNA: TGCAGCGCCACCACGGGGCAGACAGATACGCAGTATTTT
J gene: TRBJ2-3; D gene: TRBD2; clone size: many; V gene: TRBV28; CDR3 protein: CASSPRLARGGTDTQYF; CDR3 DNA: TGTGCCAGCAGTCCTCGACTAGCGAGGGGGGGCACAGATACGCAGTATTTT
J gene: TRBJ2-6; D gene: .; clone size: many; V gene: TRBV3-1; CDR3 protein: CASSQDGATGANVLTF; CDR3 DNA: TGTGCCAGCAGCCAAGATGGGGCGACGGGGGCCAACGTCCTGACTTTC
J gene: TRBJ2-7; D gene: TRBD2; clone size: .; V gene: TRBV7-8; CDR3 protein: CASSPPGLADRRRVEQYF; CDR3 DNA: TGTGCCAGCAGCCCCCCGGGACTAGCGGACCGCCGGCGCGTCGAGCAGTACTTC
J gene: TRBJ2-2; D gene: .; clone size: .; V gene: TRBV2; CDR3 protein: CASSVSSPDLGELFF; CDR3 DNA: TGTGCCAGCAGTGTGTCGTCACCGGATCTTGGGGAGCTGTTTTTT
J gene: TRBJ1-1; D gene: .; clone size: many; V gene: TRBV5-1; CDR3 protein: CASYFYPGGLGTEAFF; CDR3 DNA: TGCGCCAGCTACTTCTACCCTGGTGGTTTGGGCACTGAAGCTTTCTTT
J gene: TRBJ2-5; D gene: .; clone size: many; V gene: TRBV9; CDR3 protein: CASSSLDVGVPQYF; CDR3 DNA: TGTGCCAGCAGCTCCCTAGATGTAGGGGTACCCCAGTACTTC
J gene: TRBJ2-6; D gene: .; clone size: .; V gene: TRBV12-5; CDR3 protein: CASGLVTWGGQTLSGANVLTF; CDR3 DNA: TGTGCTAGTGGTTTGGTAACTTGGGGGGGACAAACCCTCTCTGGGGCCAACGTCCTGACTTTC
J gene: TRBJ2-2; D gene: .; clone size: .; V gene: TRBV3-1; CDR3 protein: CASSQAAPDTGELFF; CDR3 DNA: TGTGCCAGCAGCCAAGCCGCCCCGGACACCGGGGAGCTGTTTTTT
J gene: TRBJ2-2; D gene: .; clone size: many; V gene: TRBV27; CDR3 protein: CASSFFSGTGELFF; CDR3 DNA: TGTGCCAGCAGTTTCTTCAGTGGCACCGGGGAGCTGTTTTTT
J gene: TRBJ1-1; D gene: .; clone size: few; V gene: TRBV12-3/TRBV12-4; CDR3 protein: CASSFSIGETEAFF; CDR3 DNA: TGTGCCAGCAGTTTCTCGATCGGTGAGACTGAAGCTTTCTTT